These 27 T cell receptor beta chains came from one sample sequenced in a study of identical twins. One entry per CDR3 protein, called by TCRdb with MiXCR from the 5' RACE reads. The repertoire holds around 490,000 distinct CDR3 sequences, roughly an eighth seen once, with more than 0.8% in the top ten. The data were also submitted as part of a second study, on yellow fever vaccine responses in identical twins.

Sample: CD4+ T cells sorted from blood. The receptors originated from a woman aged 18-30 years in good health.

The CDR3 sequence: CASTGARMNTEAFF. The CDR3 DNA follows: TGTGCCAGCACGGGGGCTCGTATGAACACTGAAGCTTTCTTT. The chain has TRBV7-9 and TRBJ1-1, with D possibly TRBD1 on 6 matching bases. CDR3 length: 14 residues. Germline values: CDR1 SEHNR, CDR2 FQNEAQ (reference sequence). Trimming left V 7 bases short and J 0 bases short, with 12 bases between.

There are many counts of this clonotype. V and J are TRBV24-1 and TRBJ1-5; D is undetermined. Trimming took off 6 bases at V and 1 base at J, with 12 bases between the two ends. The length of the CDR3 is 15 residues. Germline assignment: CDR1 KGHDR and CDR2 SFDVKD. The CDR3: CATSLRGRSNQPQHF. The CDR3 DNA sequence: TGTGCCACCAGTTTAAGAGGACGGAGCAATCAGCCCCAGCATTTT.

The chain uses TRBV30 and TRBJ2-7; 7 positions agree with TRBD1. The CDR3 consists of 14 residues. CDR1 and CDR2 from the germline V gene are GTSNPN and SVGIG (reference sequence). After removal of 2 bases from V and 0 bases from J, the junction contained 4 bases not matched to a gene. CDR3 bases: TGTGCCTGGAGTTTGGGGACAGCCTCCTACGAGCAGTACTTC. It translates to CAWSLGTASYEQYF.

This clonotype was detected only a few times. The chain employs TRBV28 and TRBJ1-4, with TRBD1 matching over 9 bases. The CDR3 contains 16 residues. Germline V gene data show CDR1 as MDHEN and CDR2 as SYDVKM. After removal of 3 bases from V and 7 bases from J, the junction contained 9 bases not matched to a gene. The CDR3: CASSLDRGLVSEKLFF. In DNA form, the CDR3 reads TGTGCCAGCAGTTTGGACAGGGGTCTAGTCAGTGAAAAACTGTTTTTT.

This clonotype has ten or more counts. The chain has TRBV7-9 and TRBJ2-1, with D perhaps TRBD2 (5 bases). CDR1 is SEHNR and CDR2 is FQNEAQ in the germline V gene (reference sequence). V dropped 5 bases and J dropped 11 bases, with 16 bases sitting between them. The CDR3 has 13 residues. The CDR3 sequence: CASSRSGGPQQFF. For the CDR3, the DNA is TGTGCCAGCAGCCGTTCTGGAGGACCCCAGCAGTTCTTC.

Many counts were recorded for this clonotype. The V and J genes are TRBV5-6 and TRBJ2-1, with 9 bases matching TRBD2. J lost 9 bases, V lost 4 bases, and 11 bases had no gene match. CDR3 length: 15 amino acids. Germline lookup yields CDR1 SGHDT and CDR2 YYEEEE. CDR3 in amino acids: CASSPGLAFRSEQFF. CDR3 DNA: TGTGCCAGCAGCCCGGGACTAGCTTTTCGAAGTGAGCAGTTCTTC. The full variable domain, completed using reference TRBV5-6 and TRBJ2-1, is DAGVTQSPTHLIKTRGQQVTLRCSPKSGHDTVSWYQQALGQGPQFIFQYYEEEERQRGNFPDRFSGHQFPNYSSELNVNALLLGDSALYLCASSPGLAFRSEQFFGPGTRLTVL.

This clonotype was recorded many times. DNA of the CDR3: TGCAGCGCCCGGGACACCGGGGAGCTGTTTTTT. It yields the protein CSARDTGELFF. This sequence joins TRBV20-1 and TRBJ2-2; D uncertain. The CDR3 consists of 11 residues. CDR1 DFQATT and CDR2 SNEGSKA come from the germline V gene (reference sequence).

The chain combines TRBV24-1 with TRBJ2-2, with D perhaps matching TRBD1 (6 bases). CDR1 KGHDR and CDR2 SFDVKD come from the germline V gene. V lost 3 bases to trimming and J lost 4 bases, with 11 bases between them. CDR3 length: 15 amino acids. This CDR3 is CATSDLTGTTGELFF. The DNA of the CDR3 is TGTGCCACCAGTGATCTCACAGGGACCACCGGGGAGCTGTTTTTT.

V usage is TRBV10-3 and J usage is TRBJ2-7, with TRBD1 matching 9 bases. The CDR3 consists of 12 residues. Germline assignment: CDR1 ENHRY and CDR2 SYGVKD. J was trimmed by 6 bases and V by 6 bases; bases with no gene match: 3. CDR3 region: CAISGTGREQYF. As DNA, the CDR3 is TGTGCCATCAGCGGGACAGGGCGCGAGCAGTACTTC.

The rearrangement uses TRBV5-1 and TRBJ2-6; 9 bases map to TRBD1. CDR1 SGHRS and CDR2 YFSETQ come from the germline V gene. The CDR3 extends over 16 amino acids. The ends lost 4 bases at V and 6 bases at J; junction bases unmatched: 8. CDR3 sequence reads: CASSGTGLRVANVLTF. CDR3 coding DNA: TGCGCCAGCAGCGGGACAGGGTTACGTGTGGCCAACGTCCTGACTTTC.

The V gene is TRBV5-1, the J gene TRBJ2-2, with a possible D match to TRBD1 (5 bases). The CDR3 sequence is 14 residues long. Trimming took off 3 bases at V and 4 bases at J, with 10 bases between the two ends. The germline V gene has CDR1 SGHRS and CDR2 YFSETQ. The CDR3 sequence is CASSSGHPTGELFF. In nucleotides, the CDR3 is TGCGCCAGCAGCTCTGGACACCCCACCGGGGAGCTGTTTTTT.

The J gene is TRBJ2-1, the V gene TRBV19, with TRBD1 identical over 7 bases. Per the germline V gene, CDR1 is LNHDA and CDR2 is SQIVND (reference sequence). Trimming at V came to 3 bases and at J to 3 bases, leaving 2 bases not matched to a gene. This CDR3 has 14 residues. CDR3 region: CASSIGTDYNEQFF. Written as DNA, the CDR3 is TGTGCCAGTAGTATCGGGACAGACTACAATGAGCAGTTCTTC.

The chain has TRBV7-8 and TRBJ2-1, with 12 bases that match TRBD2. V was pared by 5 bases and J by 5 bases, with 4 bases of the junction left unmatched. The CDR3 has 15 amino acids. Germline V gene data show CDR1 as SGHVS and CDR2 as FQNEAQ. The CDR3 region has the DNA TGTGCCAGCAGCAACGGACTAGCGGGGAACAATGAGCAGTTCTTC. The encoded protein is CASSNGLAGNNEQFF. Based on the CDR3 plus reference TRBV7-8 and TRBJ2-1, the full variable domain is GAGVSQSPRYKVAKRGQDVALRCDPISGHVSLFWYQQALGQGPEFLTYFQNEAQLDKSGLPSDRFFAERPEGSVSTLKIQRTQQEDSAVYLCASSNGLAGNNEQFFGPGTRLTVL.

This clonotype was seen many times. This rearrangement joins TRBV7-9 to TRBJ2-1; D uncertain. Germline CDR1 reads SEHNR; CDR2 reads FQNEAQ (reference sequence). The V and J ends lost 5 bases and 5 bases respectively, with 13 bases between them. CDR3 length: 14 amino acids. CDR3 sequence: CASSRLAYNNEQFF. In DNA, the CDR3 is TGTGCCAGCAGCCGACTGGCATATAACAATGAGCAGTTCTTC.

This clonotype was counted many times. The chain's CDR3 is CASSSPGRSYEQYF. The CDR3 DNA reads as TGTGCCAGCAGTTCGCCAGGGAGATCCTACGAGCAGTACTTC. The chain recombines TRBV11-2 with TRBJ2-7; D is possibly TRBD1 or TRBD2 (5 bases each). The CDR3 length is 14 residues. Germline values: CDR1 SGHAT, CDR2 FQNNGV. Trimming removed 6 bases from V and 1 base from J, with 13 bases in between.

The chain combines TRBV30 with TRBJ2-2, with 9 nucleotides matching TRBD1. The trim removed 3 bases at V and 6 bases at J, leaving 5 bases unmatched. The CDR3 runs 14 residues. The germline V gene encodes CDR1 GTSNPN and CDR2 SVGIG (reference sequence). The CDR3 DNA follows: TGTGCCTGGAGAGGGACAGGGTTCGCCGGGGAGCTGTTTTTT. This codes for CAWRGTGFAGELFF. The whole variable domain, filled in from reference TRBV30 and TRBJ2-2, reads SQTIHQWPATLVQPVGSPLSLECTVEGTSNPNLYWYRQAAGRGLQLLFYSVGIGQISSEVPQNLSASRPQDRQFILSSKKLLLSDSGFYLCAWRGTGFAGELFFGEGSRLTVL.

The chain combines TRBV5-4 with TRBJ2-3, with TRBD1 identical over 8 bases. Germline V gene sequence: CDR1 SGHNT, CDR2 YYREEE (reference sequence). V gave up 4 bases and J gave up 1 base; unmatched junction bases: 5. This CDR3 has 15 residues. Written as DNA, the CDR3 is TGTGCCAGCAGCCCTGGACAGGGACGCACAGATACGCAGTATTTT. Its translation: CASSPGQGRTDTQYF.

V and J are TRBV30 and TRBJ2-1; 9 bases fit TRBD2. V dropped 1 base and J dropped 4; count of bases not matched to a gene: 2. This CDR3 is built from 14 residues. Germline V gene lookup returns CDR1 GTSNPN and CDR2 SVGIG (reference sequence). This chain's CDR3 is CAWSASGVYNEQFF. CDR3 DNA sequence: TGTGCCTGGAGTGCTAGCGGGGTTTACAATGAGCAGTTCTTC.

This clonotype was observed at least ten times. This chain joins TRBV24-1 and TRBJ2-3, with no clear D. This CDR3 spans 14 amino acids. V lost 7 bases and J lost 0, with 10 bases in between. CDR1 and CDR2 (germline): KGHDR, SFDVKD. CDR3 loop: CATRKMDSTDTQYF. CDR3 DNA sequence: TGTGCCACCAGAAAAATGGACAGCACAGATACGCAGTATTTT.

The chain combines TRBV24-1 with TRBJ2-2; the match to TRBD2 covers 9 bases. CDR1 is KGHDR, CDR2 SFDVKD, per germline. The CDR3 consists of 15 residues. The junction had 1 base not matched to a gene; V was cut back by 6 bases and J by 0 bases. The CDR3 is CATSSSGTNTGELFF. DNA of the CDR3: TGTGCCACCAGTTCTAGCGGGACGAACACCGGGGAGCTGTTTTTT.

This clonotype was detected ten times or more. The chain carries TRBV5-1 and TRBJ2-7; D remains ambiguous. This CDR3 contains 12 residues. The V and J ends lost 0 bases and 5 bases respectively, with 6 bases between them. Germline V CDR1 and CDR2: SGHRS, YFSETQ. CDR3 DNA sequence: TGCGCCAGCAGCTTGGGTGGGGACGAGCAGTACTTC. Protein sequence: CASSLGGDEQYF.

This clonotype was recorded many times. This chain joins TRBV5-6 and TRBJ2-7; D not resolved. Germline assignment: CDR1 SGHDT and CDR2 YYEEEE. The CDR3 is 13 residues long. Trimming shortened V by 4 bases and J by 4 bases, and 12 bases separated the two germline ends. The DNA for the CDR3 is TGTGCCAGCAGCAAGGACCGCTCTTACGAGCAGTACTTC. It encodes CASSKDRSYEQYF.

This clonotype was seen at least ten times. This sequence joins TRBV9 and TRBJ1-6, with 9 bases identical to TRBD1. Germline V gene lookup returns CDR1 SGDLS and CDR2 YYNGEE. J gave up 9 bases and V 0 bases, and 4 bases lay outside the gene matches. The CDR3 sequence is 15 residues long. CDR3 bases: TGTGCCAGCAGCGTAGAGGGACAGGGAGTTTCACCCCTCCACTTT. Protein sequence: CASSVEGQGVSPLHF.

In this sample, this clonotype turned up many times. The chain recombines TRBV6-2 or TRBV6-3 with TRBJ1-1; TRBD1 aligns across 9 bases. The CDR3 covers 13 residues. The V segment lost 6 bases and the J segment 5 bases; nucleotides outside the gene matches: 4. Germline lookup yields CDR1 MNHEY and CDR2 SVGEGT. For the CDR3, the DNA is TGTGCCAGCAGCCCGGACAGGGGAACTGAAGCTTTCTTT. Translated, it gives CASSPDRGTEAFF.

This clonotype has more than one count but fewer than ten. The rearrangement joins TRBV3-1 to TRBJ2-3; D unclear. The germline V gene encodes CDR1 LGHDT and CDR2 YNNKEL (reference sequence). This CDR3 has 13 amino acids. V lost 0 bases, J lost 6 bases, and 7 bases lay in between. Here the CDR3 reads CASSQELIDTQYF. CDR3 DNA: TGTGCCAGCAGCCAAGAATTAATCGATACGCAGTATTTT.

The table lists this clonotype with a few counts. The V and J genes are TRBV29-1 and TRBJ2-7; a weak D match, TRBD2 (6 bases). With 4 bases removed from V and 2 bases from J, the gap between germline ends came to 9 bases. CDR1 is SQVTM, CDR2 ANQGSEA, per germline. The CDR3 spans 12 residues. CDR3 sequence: CSVAGDPYEQYF. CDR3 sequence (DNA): TGCAGCGTTGCGGGGGACCCCTACGAGCAGTACTTC.

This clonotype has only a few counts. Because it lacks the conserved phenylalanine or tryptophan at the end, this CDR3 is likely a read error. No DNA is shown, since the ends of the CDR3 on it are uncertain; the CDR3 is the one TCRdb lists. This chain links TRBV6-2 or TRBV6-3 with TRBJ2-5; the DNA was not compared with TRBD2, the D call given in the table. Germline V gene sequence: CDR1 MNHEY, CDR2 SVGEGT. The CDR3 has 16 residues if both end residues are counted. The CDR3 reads CASSYPGTSVFPQTSL.